This passage covers 5 T cell receptor beta chains from one sample sequenced in a study of T cells in Graves' hyperthyroidism and ophthalmopathy. Amplified TCR beta CDR3 regions derived from RNA transcripts. The HTBI primer set was used in a first-round RT-PCR of the TCR CDR3. TCRdb passed the multiplex PCR reads through MiXCR, listing each CDR3 protein once. Here the sample spans a few hundred thousand distinct CDR3 sequences, over 12% being singletons. The material sequenced was blood. The origin of the receptors is a woman between 45 and 60 years old with Graves' hyperthyroidism that later progressed to Graves' ophthalmopathy.

This clonotype was recorded many times. The chain is built from TRBV30 and TRBJ2-3; D is uncertain. Germline CDR1 reads GTSNPN; CDR2 reads SVGIG (reference sequence). V was clipped by 2 bases and J by 1 base, with 10 bases between them. CDR3 length: 14 amino acids. The DNA for the CDR3 is TGTGCCTGGAGTCAGAGTTTTGGCACAGATACGCAGTATTTT. Encoded protein: CAWSQSFGTDTQYF.

This clonotype was seen repeatedly, ten times or more. This sequence joins TRBV24-1 and TRBJ2-5, with D maybe TRBD2 (5 bases). Looked up from germline, CDR1 is KGHDR and CDR2 is SFDVKD. V was trimmed by 3 bases and J by 2 bases, leaving 9 bases between them. This CDR3 has 14 amino acids. CDR3 DNA sequence: TGTGCCACCAGTGATGGAGGTCGACAAGAGACCCAGTACTTC. Its protein is CATSDGGRQETQYF.

This clonotype was found many times. The V gene is TRBV28, the J gene TRBJ1-5, with D maybe TRBD1 (5 bases). CDR1 is MDHEN, CDR2 SYDVKM, per germline. Trimming removed 6 bases at V and 5 bases at J, with 14 bases between. The CDR3 covers 14 residues. CDR3 coding DNA: TGTGCCAGCAGAAGGGGAGGTTTGGATCAGCCCCAGCATTTT. Its protein product is CASRRGGLDQPQHF.

The table lists this clonotype with a few counts. The V call is TRBV30, the J call TRBJ2-7, with TRBD2 identical over 9 bases. V was clipped by 4 bases and J by 0 bases; unmatched bases: 13. The CDR3 is 17 amino acids. Looked up from germline, CDR1 is GTSNPN and CDR2 is SVGIG (reference sequence). Here the CDR3 reads CAWNPLGAGGSSYEQYF. DNA for the CDR3: TGTGCCTGGAACCCCTTAGGGGCGGGAGGGAGCTCCTACGAGCAGTACTTC.

This clonotype was observed a handful of times. In DNA form, the CDR3 reads TGCAGTGCTAGACAGGGCGGGAGGATAGGCAATGAGCAGTTCTTC. The encoded protein is CSARQGGRIGNEQFF. V and J are TRBV20-1 and TRBJ2-1, with 8 bases that match TRBD2. The CDR3 has 15 amino acids. J gave up 6 bases and V 2 bases, and 9 bases lay outside the gene matches. CDR1 and CDR2 from the germline V gene are DFQATT and SNEGSKA (reference sequence).